This TCR beta chain was sequenced during a study of T cell responses to AZD1222 COVID-19 vaccine. The study, taken as a whole, reports: A mostly white British donor set with more females was recruited, and clonal diversity was possibly underestimated.

CDR3 size: 15 residues. Germline CDR1 and CDR2: LNHDA and SQIVND (reference sequence). Trimming removed 3 bases at V and 0 bases at J, with 11 bases between. TCRdb's copy holds only in-frame clones and misses some; the assay was immunoSEQ multiplex PCR. This table holds tens of thousands of clones, more than 90% found once. A word on this clone: Its antigen is not identified.

The receptor comes from an adult who received the AZD1222 COVID-19 vaccine. V gene TRBV19 combines with J gene TRBJ1-1; D gene unclear. Sequenced material: peripheral blood, taken 28 days after the second AZD1222 dose. The DNA for the CDR3 is TGTGCCAGTAGTATTTACCCGTTATTGAACACTGAAGCTTTCTTT. It codes for CASSIYPLLNTEAFF. Full variable domain (missing parts from reference TRBV19 and TRBJ1-1): DGGITQSPKYLFRKEGQNVTLSCEQNLNHDAMYWYRQDPGQGLRLIYYSQIVNDFQKGDIAEGYSVSREKKESFPLTVTSAQKNPTAFYLCASSIYPLLNTEAFFGQGTRLTVV.